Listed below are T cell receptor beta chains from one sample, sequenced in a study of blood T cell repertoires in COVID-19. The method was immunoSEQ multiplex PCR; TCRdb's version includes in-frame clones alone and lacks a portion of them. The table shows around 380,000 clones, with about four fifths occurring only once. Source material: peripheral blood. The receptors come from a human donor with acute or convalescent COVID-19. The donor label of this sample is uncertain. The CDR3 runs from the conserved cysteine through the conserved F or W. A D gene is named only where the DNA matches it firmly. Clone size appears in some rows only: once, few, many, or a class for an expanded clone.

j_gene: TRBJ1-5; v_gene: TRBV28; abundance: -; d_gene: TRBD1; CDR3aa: CASSPGQLNQPQHF; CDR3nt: TGTGCCAGCAGTCCGGGACAGCTAAATCAGCCCCAGCATTTT
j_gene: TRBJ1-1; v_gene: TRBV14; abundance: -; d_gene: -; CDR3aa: CASSRAVRSGDTEAFF; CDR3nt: TGTGCCAGCAGCCGAGCCGTTAGGAGCGGGGACACTGAAGCTTTCTTT
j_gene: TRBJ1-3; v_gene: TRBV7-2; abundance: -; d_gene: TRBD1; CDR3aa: CASSLQGAGGNTIYF; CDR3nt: TGTGCCAGCAGCTTACAGGGGGCTGGGGGAAACACCATATATTTT
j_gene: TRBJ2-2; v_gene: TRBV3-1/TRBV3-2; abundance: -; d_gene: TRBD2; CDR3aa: CASSHSSLAGVSGELFF; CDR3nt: TGTGCCAGCAGCCATTCGTCTCTAGCGGGGGTCAGCGGGGAGCTGTTTTTT
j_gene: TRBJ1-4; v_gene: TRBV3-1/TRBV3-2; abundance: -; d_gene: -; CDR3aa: CASSQDGGGNEKLFF; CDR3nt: TGTGCCAGCAGCCAAGATGGGGGGGGTAATGAAAAACTGTTTTTT
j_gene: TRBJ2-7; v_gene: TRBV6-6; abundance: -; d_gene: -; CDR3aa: CASSGGGASYEQYF; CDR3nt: TGTGCCAGCAGTGGAGGGGGCGCCTCCTACGAGCAGTACTTC
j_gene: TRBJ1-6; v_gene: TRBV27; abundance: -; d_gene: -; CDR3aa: CASSWVQGYNSPLHF; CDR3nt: TGTGCCAGCAGTTGGGTACAGGGCTACAATTCACCCCTCCACTTT
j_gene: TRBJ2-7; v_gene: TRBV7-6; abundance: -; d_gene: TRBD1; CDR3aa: CASSSRQGQSYEQYF; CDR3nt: TGTGCCAGCAGCTCACGACAGGGACAGTCCTACGAGCAGTACTTC
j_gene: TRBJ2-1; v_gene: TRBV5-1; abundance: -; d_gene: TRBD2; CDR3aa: CASSSSGGRANEQFF; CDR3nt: TGCGCCAGCAGCAGTTCTGGCGGGAGGGCCAATGAGCAGTTCTTC
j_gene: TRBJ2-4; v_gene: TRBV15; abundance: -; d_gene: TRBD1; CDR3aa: CATGTGGNIQYF; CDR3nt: TGTGCCACCGGGACAGGAGGAAACATTCAGTACTTC
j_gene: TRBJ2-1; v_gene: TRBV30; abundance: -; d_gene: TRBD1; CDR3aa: CAWSTGAERFF; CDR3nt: TGTGCCTGGAGTACAGGGGCCGAGCGGTTCTTC
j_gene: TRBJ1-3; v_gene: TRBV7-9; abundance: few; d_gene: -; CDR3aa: CASNAPRGRGNTIYF; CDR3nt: TGTGCCAGCAACGCCCCGAGAGGTCGGGGAAACACCATATATTTT
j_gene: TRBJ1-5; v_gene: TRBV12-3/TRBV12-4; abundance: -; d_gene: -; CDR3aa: CASSLTEDQPQHF; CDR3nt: TGTGCCAGCAGTTTAACGGAGGACCAGCCCCAGCATTTT
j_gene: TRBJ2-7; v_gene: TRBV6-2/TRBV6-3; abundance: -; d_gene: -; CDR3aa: CASSYPGTRAHEQYF; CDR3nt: TGTGCCAGCAGTTACCCCGGGACAAGGGCCCACGAGCAGTACTTC
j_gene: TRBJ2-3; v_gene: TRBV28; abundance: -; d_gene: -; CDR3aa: CASSPRGGRRAADTQYF; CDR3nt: TGTGCCAGCAGCCCCCGCGGTGGACGGCGGGCGGCAGATACGCAGTATTTT
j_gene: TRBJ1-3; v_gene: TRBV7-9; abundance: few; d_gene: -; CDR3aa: CASSLGLNSGNTIYF; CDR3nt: TGTGCCAGCAGCCTGGGACTGAACTCTGGAAACACCATATATTTT
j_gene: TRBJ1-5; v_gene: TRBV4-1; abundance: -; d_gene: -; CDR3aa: CASSQVKSPGKRQPQHF; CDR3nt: TGCGCCAGCAGCCAAGTGAAGAGTCCGGGGAAACGTCAGCCCCAGCATTTT
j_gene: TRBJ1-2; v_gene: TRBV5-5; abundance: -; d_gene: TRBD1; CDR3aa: CASSLSGQGSIGYTF; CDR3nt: TGTGCCAGCAGCTTATCTGGACAGGGGTCTATTGGCTACACCTTC
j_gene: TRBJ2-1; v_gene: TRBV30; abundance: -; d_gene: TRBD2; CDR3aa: CAWSLGAGYNEQFF; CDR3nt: TGTGCCTGGAGTTTAGGAGCGGGATACAATGAGCAGTTCTTC
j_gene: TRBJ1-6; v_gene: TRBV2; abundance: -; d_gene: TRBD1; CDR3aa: CASSVGGQGNSPLHF; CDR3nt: TGTGCCAGCAGTGTAGGGGGACAGGGGAATTCACCCCTCCATTTT
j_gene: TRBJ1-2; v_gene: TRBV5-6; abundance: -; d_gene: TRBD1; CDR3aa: CASSAGTGDGYTF; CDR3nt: TGTGCCAGCAGCGCCGGGACAGGGGATGGCTACACCTTC
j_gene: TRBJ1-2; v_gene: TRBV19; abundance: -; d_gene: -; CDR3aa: CASTLEAVSYGYTF; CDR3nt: TGTGCCAGTACTCTTGAAGCCGTGTCGTATGGCTACACCTTC
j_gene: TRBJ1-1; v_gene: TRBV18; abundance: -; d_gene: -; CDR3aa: CASSPREAEAFF; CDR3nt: TGTGCCAGCTCCCCCCGGGAGGCTGAAGCTTTCTTT